This T cell receptor beta chain was documented in a study of control samples from healthy donors and cancer patients. Germline V gene data show CDR1 as SNHLY and CDR2 as FYNNEI. The CDR3 spans 13 residues. Between the trimmed V and J ends, which lost 7 bases and 3 bases, there was a span of 9 bases. Libraries were prepared by immunoSEQ multiplex PCR; TCRdb keeps only in-frame clonotypes and omits some of them. The sample yields about 75,000 clones, roughly 84% seen once. The origin of this receptor is a man aged 45-65 years in good health. The sequenced sample consisted of blood. The chain joins TRBV2 to TRBJ2-2, with D maybe TRBD2 (6 bases). CDR3 bases: TGTGCCAGCATAGGGGAGGACACCGGGGAGCTGTTTTTT. It encodes CASIGEDTGELFF. Full variable domain (outside the CDR3, taken from reference TRBV2 and TRBJ2-2): EPEVTQTPSHQVTQMGQEVILRCVPISNHLYFYWYRQILGQKVEFLVSFYNNEISEKSEIFDDQFSVERPDGSNFTLKIRSTKLEDSAMYFCASIGEDTGELFFGEGSRLTVL.